This T cell receptor (beta chain) was obtained from a study of T-cell memory formation after mild COVID-19 (dated by TCRdb to 2020 to 2022). The study in broad terms: TCR sequence clusters from the two donors were largely donor specific. T-cell clones expanding and contracting after mild COVID-19 in a couple of donors were tracked by longitudinal TCRalpha and TCRbeta repertoire sequencing. Two young, previously healthy adult volunteers, one female and one male, were included in the cohort. The study at large found these results: Some responding clones were found in pre-infection memory, which suggests that pre-existing cross-reactive memory T cells took part in the SARS-CoV-2 response. Contracting CD4+ clones were located mainly in the CM and EM memory subsets, whereas CD8+ clones were found to be enriched in EMRA. The study included only a couple of mild cases, and larger cohorts that include severe cases with pre-infection samples were judged to be necessary. Whether the second-wave clones peaking on day 37 were SARS-CoV-2 specific was not confirmed. Clones that contracted from day 15 to 85 showed balanced CD4/CD8 phenotypes, whereas a second wave of clones that expanded from day 15 to 37 leaned towards CD4+.

This clonotype was seen more than once but under ten times. There is no known antigen for this receptor. Base qualities are missing; no much larger clone stands one base away. Ficoll-Paque density gradient centrifugation was the method used to isolate PBMCs. The instrument given in TCRdb is Illumina NovaSeq 6000. cDNA libraries for TCRalpha and TCRbeta were prepared by 5'RACE using constant-segment primers, with sample barcodes and unique molecular identifiers added. Trizol reagent was used to extract RNA from every sample. Libraries were amplified in two PCR steps, with a second sample barcode and Illumina TruSeq adapters added in the second step. Libraries were sequenced on an Illumina NovaSeq with 2 x 150 bp paired-end reads. Per the original workflow: Demultiplexing of reads and collapsing into UMI-guided consensus sequences were performed with migec v1.2.7. Using mixcr v2.1.11, UMI consensuses were aligned to TRA and TRB V and J templates and then assembled into clonotypes. Expanded or contracted clonotypes were those called significant by both edgeR and NoisET, with noise models trained on biological replicates. For edgeR calls, the thresholds were a false discovery rate-adjusted p below 0.01 and a log2 fold-change of 1. As an exploratory analysis of dynamics, max-normalized trajectories of the 1000 most abundant clonotypes were examined with PCA combined with hierarchical clustering. Separately sequenced CD4+ and CD8+ repertoires were used to assign the CD4 or CD8 phenotype of responding clones. TCRdb handled the public reads itself, with Q25 trimming in fastp and clone calling in MiXCR, and kept productive beta chains. CDR3 protein sequences are deduplicated, and each keeps its most common genes and DNA. The V and J calls come from TCRdb's annotation, not from the publication. This sample is represented by about 240,000 distinct CDR3 sequences; 8% to 10% of them were singletons. 22% of the sample goes to the ten largest clones.

From the germline V gene, CDR1 is LGHNA and CDR2 is YNFKEQ. The junction carries 15 bases between V and J, which are trimmed by 0 bases and 7 bases respectively. The CDR3 sequence holds 15 residues, the cysteine and phenylalanine included. The retained sequence is limited to the CDR3, 45 bases, with the frame set at the first base. The sequence was obtained from a man aged 18 to 29 who had mild COVID-19 (a few samples of this study predate the infection). The sample titles of this study are shuffled in the database, so cell type and time point are left out; the donor was told from shared clones. The rearrangement combines TRBV4-2 with TRBJ1-2; the D region possibly corresponds to TRBD1 (6 bases align). The sample comprised PBMCs or a T cell subset sorted from them (not recorded which). The nucleotide sequence reads TGTGCCAGCAGCCAAGATTTCCAGGGGCTAGGTGGCTACACCTTC. Its translation is CASSQDFQGLGGYTF.